A few counts support the clone carrying this TCR beta chain. Germline values: CDR1 DFQATT, CDR2 SNEGSKA (reference sequence). The CDR3 has 13 residues. Trimming took 3 bases from V and 3 from J, leaving 9 bases between them. Sequenced by immunoSEQ multiplex PCR; TCRdb stores in-frame clones only, minus some. In the table there are about 92,000 clones, 80% of which are singletons. The entry originates in a study of blood T cell repertoires in COVID-19. The V call is TRBV20-1, the J call TRBJ1-5; weak D call: TRBD1 (5 bases). The source of this sequence is an older woman with acute or convalescent COVID-19. The sample comprised peripheral blood. The CDR3 here is CSASWGFNQPQHF. The DNA for the CDR3 is TGCAGTGCTAGTTGGGGCTTCAATCAGCCCCAGCATTTT.